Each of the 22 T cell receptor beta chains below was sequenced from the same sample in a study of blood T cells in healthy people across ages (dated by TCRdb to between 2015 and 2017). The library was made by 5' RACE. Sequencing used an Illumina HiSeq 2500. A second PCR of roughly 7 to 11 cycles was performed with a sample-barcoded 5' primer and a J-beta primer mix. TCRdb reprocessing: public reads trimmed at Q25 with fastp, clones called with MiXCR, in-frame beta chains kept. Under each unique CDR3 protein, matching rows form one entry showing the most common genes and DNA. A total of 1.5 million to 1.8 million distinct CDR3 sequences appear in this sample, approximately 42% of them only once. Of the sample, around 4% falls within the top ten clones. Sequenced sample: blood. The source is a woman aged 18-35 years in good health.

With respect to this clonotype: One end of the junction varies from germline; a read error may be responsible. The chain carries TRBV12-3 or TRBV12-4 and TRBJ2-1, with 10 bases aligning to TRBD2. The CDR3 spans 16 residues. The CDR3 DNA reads TGTGCCAGCAGCCCACCGAGCGGGAGGGCCTTCAATGGGCAGTTCTTC. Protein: CASSPPSGRAFNGQFF.

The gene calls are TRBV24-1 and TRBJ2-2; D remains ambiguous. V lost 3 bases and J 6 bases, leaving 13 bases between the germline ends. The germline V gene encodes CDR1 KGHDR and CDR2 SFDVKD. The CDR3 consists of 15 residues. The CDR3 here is CATSDPTSLAGELFF. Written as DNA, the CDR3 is TGTGCCACCAGTGATCCTACCTCTTTGGCCGGGGAGCTGTTTTTT.

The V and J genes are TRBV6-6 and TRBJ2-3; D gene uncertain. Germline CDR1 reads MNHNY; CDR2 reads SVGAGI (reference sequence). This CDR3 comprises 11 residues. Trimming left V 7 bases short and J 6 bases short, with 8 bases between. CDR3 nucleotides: TGTGCCAGCAACGCGCTGGATACGCAGTATTTT. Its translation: CASNALDTQYF.

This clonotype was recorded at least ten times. CDR3 in amino acids: CASSQERGPVEAFF. Here the CDR3 DNA reads TGCGCCAGCAGCCAAGAGAGGGGTCCGGTAGAAGCTTTCTTT. The chain employs TRBV4-3 and TRBJ1-1; tentative D call: TRBD1 (5 bases). Germline V lookup: CDR1 LGHNA, CDR2 YSLEER. The CDR3 covers 14 residues. V lost 0 bases and J 8 bases, leaving 13 bases between the germline ends.

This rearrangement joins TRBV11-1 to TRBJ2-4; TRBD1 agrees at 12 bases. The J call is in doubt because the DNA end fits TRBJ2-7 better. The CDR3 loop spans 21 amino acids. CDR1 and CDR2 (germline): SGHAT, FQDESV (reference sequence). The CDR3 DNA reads TGTGCCAGCAGCTTGACTTTACTCCGGGACAGGGGGCTGAGAAGACCTTTCGAGCAGTACTTC. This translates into CASSLTLLRDRGLRRPFEQYF.

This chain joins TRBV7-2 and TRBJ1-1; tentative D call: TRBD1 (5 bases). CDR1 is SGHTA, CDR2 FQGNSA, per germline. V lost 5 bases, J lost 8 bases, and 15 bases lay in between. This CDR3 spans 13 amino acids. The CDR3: CASSQKTGEEAFF. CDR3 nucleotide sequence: TGTGCCAGCAGCCAGAAGACGGGGGAAGAAGCTTTCTTT.

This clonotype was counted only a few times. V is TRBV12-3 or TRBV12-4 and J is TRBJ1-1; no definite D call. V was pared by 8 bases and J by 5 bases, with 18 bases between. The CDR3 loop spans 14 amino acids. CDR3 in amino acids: CASALEGGATEAFF. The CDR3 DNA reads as TGTGCCAGCGCCCTAGAGGGAGGAGCAACTGAAGCTTTCTTT.

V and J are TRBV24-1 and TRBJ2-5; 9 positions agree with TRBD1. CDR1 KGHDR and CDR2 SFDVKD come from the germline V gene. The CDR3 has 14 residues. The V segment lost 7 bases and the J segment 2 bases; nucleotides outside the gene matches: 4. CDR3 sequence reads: CATRDRGPQETQYF. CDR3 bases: TGTGCCACCAGGGACAGGGGCCCTCAAGAGACCCAGTACTTC.

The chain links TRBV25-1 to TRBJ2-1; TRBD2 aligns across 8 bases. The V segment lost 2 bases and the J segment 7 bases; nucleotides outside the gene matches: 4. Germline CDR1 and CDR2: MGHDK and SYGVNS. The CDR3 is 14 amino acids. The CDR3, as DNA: TGTGCCAGCAGTGAAAAGCGGGAGCAGAATGAGCAGTTCTTC. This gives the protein CASSEKREQNEQFF. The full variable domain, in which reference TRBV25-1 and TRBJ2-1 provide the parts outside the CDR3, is EADIYQTPRYLVIGTGKKITLECSQTMGHDKMYWYQQDPGMELHLIHYSYGVNSTEKGDLSSESTVSRIRTEHFPLTLESARPSHTSQYLCASSEKREQNEQFFGPGTRLTVL.

The CDR3 reads CASSLLRQLNTEAFF. CDR3 DNA sequence: TGTGCCAGCAGCTTGTTACGGCAACTGAACACTGAAGCTTTCTTT. This chain joins TRBV5-5 and TRBJ1-1; no definite D call. The CDR3 sequence is 15 residues long. V lost 1 base to trimming and J lost 0 bases, with 10 bases between them. Germline V gene lookup returns CDR1 SGHKS and CDR2 YYEKEE (reference sequence).

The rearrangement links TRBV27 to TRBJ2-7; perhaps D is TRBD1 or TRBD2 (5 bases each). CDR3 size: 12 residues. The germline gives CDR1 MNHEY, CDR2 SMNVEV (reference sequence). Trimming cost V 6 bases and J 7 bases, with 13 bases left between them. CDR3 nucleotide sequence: TGTGCCAGCAGGGGGGAATACAATGAGCAGTACTTC. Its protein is CASRGEYNEQYF.

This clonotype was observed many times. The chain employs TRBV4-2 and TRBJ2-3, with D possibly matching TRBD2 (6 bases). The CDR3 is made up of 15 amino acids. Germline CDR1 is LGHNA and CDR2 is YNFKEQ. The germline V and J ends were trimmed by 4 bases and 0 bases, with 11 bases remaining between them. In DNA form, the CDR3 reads TGTGCCAGCAGCCGTAGCGGAGGTAGCACAGATACGCAGTATTTT. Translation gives CASSRSGGSTDTQYF.

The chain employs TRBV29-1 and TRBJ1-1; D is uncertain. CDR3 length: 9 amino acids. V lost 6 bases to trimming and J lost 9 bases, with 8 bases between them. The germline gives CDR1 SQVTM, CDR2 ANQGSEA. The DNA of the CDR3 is TGCAGCGTGGGTCGGAAAGCTTTCTTT. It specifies CSVGRKAFF.

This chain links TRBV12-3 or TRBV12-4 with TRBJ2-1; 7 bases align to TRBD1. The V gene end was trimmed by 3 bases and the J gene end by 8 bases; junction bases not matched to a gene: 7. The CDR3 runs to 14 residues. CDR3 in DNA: TGTGCCAGCAGTTTGGGCAACAGGGGCGATGAGCAGTTCTTC. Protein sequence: CASSLGNRGDEQFF.

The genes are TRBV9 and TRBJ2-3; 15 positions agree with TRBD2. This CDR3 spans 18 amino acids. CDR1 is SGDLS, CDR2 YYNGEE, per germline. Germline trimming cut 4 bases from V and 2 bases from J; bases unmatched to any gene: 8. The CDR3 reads CASSKPGLAGGLTDTQYF. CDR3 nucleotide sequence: TGTGCCAGCAGCAAACCGGGACTAGCGGGGGGTCTCACAGATACGCAGTATTTT. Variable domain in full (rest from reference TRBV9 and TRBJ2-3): DSGVTQTPKHLITATGQRVTLRCSPRSGDLSVYWYQQSLDQGLQFLIQYYNGEERAKGNILERFSAQQFPDLHSELNLSSLELGDSALYFCASSKPGLAGGLTDTQYFGPGTRLTVL.

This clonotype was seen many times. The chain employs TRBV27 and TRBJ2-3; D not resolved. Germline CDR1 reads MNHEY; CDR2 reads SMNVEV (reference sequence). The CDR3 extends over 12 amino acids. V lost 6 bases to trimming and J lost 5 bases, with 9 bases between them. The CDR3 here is CASSFGRDTQYF. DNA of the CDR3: TGTGCCAGCAGCTTCGGACGAGATACGCAGTATTTT.

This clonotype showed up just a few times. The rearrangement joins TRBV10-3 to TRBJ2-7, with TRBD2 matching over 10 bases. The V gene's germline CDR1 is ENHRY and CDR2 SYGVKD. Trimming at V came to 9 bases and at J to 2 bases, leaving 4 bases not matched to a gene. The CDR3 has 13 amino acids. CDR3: CAIRTSGAYEQYF. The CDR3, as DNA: TGTGCCATACGGACTAGCGGTGCCTACGAGCAGTACTTC.

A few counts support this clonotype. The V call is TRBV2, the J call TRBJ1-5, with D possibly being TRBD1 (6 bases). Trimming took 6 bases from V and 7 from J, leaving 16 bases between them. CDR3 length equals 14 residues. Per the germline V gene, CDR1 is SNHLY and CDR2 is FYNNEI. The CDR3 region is CASSEQGMGQPQHF. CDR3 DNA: TGTGCCAGCAGCGAACAGGGCATGGGGCAGCCCCAGCATTTT.

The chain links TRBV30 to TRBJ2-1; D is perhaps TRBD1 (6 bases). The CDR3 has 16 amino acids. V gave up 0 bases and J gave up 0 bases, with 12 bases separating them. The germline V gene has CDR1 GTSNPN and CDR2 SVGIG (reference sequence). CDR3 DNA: TGTGCCTGGAGTGTAAGAGTGGGGGCCTCCTACAATGAGCAGTTCTTC. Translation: CAWSVRVGASYNEQFF.

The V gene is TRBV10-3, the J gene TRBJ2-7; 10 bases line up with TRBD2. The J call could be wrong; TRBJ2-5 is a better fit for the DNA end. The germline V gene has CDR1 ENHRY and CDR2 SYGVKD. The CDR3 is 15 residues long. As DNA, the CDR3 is TGTGCCATCAGACCGGGACTAGCGTCACAAGAGACCCAGTACTTC. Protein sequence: CAIRPGLASQETQYF.

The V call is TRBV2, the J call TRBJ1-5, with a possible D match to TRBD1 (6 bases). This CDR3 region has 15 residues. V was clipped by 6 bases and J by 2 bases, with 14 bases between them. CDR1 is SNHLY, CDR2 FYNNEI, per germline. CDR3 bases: TGTGCCAGCAGGGCTGAAAGGACAGGCAATCAGCCCCAGCATTTT. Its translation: CASRAERTGNQPQHF.

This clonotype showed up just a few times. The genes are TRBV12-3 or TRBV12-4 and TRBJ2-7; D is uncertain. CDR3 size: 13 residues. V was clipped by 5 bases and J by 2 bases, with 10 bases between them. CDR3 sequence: CASSVVGAYEQYF. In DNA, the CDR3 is TGTGCCAGCAGTGTAGTCGGAGCCTACGAGCAGTACTTC.